This T cell receptor beta chain was retrieved from a study of spatial heterogeneity in lung cancer. Points from the study as a whole: For expanded intratumoral alpha and beta TCRs, counts tracked tumor mutation counts.

Documented time point: sample taken at primary tumor resection. TCRdb re-called the 5' RACE reads with MiXCR, one entry per CDR3 protein. The data contain around 6,200 distinct CDR3 sequences, over 11% of them seen just once; the ten biggest clones take up about 10%. This clonotype was detected many times. Its specificity is not known. Within a library made for alpha chains, this beta chain is off target, and its count is uninformative. The TCR comes from a male donor with early-stage non-small cell lung cancer. The material was lung tumor tissue, obtained at surgery.

CDR3 nucleotides: TGTGCCAGTACCAATCTCGGACAGGGCCGGAATAATGGCTACACCTTC. Its translation is CASTNLGQGRNNGYTF. The chain links TRBV19 to TRBJ1-2; 8 bases map to TRBD1. Germline values: CDR1 LNHDA, CDR2 SQIVND (reference sequence). The CDR3 consists of 16 residues. The trim removed 7 bases at V and 6 bases at J, leaving 16 bases unmatched.